A selection of T cell receptor beta chains follows, all from one sample in a study of CD8 T cells in ankylosing spondylitis. TCRdb re-called the 5' RACE reads through MiXCR, storing one row per CDR3 protein. The sample includes about 540,000 distinct CDR3 sequences, about an eighth of them seen just once. Source material: blood, either unsorted or a sorted T cell fraction (not recorded which). The receptor source for this set is a male donor with ankylosing spondylitis. The CDR3 runs from the conserved cysteine through the conserved F or W. D genes are given only for firm matches. Clone size, where shown, is once, few, many, or a class for clones that have expanded.

CDR3 DNA,CDR3 protein,J gene,V gene,D gene,clone size
TGTGCCAGCAGCCAAGAACGGGCCGAGGAGACCCAGTACTTC,CASSQERAEETQYF,TRBJ2-5,TRBV4-2,-,many
TGTGCCAGCACTCGAGCCGGAGTGGAGTCCTCGGAGACCCAGTACTTC,CASTRAGVESSETQYF,TRBJ2-5,TRBV7-8,-,-
TGTGCCAGCAGCCAATTACAGGGAGGGGCCACCAAAAACATTCAGTACTTC,CASSQLQGGATKNIQYF,TRBJ2-4,TRBV11-2,-,few
TGTGCCAGCAGCCCGACTACCTACAATGAGCAGTTCTTC,CASSPTTYNEQFF,TRBJ2-1,TRBV7-8,-,few
TGTGCCAGCAGTTTAGCGGCGACTGCGGCCGGAAACACCATATATTTT,CASSLAATAAGNTIYF,TRBJ1-3,TRBV12-3/TRBV12-4,-,few
TGTGCCAGCAGTGAAGCGAGAGGGTTCGCCTATGGCTACACCTTC,CASSEARGFAYGYTF,TRBJ1-2,TRBV6-1,-,few
TGTGCCACCAGTACTAGCGGGAGGGCTAACACCGGGGAGCTGTTTTTT,CATSTSGRANTGELFF,TRBJ2-2,TRBV24-1,TRBD2,few
TGTGCCAGCTCATATGGGACAGGGGACCGCGAGCAGTACTTC,CASSYGTGDREQYF,TRBJ2-7,TRBV18,TRBD1,few
TGCAGCGCCCATCAGTCCGGGGCCAACGTCCTGACTTTC,CSAHQSGANVLTF,TRBJ2-6,TRBV29-1,-,-
TGTGCCAGCAGCTTAGCGTTTGGCGACTCTGGCTACACCTTC,CASSLAFGDSGYTF,TRBJ1-2,TRBV7-9,-,-
TGCAGTGCTTCAGCAGAGACCCAGTACTTC,CSASAETQYF,TRBJ2-5,TRBV20-1,-,-
TGCGCCAGCAGCTTGCTCGGTACTTACCAAGAGACCCAGTACTTC,CASSLLGTYQETQYF,TRBJ2-5,TRBV5-1,-,many
TGTGCCAGCTCACCACCGGACAGGGGGGAATACGAGCAGTACTTC,CASSPPDRGEYEQYF,TRBJ2-7,TRBV18,TRBD1,-
TGCAGTCCTCGCGGGGGAGGTCGAGATACGCAGTATTTT,CSPRGGGRDTQYF,TRBJ2-3,TRBV20-1,TRBD2,-
TGTGCCAGCAGCTCTACTAGGAAAGAGACCCAGTACTTC,CASSSTRKETQYF,TRBJ2-5,TRBV11-2,-,few